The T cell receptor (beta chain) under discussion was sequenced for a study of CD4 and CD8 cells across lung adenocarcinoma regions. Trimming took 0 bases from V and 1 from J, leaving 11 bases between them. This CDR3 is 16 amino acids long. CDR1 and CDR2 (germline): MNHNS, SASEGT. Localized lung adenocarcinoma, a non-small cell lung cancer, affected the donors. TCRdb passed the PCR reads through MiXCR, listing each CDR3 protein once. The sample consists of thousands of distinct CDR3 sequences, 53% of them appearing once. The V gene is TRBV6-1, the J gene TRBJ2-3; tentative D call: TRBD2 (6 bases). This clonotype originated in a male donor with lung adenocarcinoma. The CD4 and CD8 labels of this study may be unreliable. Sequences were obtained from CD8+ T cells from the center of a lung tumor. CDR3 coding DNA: TGTGCCAGCAGTGAAGCTCGGAGGGGACGCACAGATACGCAGTATTTT. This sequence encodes CASSEARRGRTDTQYF.